One and the same sample provided the 4 T cell receptor beta chains below, sequenced in a study of T cells in Graves' hyperthyroidism and ophthalmopathy. TCR beta CDR3 sequences were amplified from RNA transcripts. TCR CDR3 underwent first-round RT-PCR with the HTBI primer set. One entry per CDR3 protein, called by TCRdb with MiXCR from the multiplex PCR reads. Altogether about 570,000 distinct CDR3 sequences are present, around 15% being singletons, with the ten largest covering roughly 13%. The sample taken for sequencing was blood. The source of these receptors is a woman between 40 and 50 years old with Graves' hyperthyroidism.

In this sample, this clonotype turned up a few times. The chain links TRBV7-9 to TRBJ2-3; the D gene is possibly TRBD1 (6 bases). Germline assignment: CDR1 SEHNR and CDR2 FQNEAQ (reference sequence). The CDR3 consists of 15 residues. Deletions cut 1 base from V and 3 bases from J, with 11 bases between. The CDR3 loop reads CASSLVRGMTDTQYF. The CDR3 DNA is TGTGCCAGCAGCTTAGTTAGGGGGATGACAGATACGCAGTATTTT.

The chain employs TRBV10-3 and TRBJ2-1, with 14 bases identical to TRBD2. The CDR3 loop spans 14 amino acids. The J segment lost 8 bases and the V segment lost 6 bases, leaving 3 bases of the junction unmatched. Germline V gene sequence: CDR1 ENHRY, CDR2 SYGVKD. CDR3 in amino acids: CAIRGLAGEHEQFF. Written as DNA, the CDR3 is TGTGCCATCAGGGGACTAGCGGGAGAACATGAGCAGTTCTTC.

Comment on this clonotype: A much larger clone lies one base from this, so it may be a read error. This sequence joins TRBV6-5 and TRBJ2-3; weak D call: TRBD1 (6 bases). Germline V gives CDR1 MNHEY, CDR2 SVGAGI. This CDR3 region has 15 residues. V was shortened by 0 bases and J by 5 bases, with 12 bases between the two germline ends. CDR3 nucleotides: TGTGCCAGCAGTTACTCGACACAGGGCGGAGATACGCAGTATTTT. The encoded protein is CASSYSTQGGDTQYF.

This clonotype was detected ten times or more. This chain connects TRBV18 to TRBJ2-1; 8 bases agree with TRBD2. The germline gives CDR1 KGHSH, CDR2 LQKENI. The ends lost 1 base at V and 1 base at J; junction bases unmatched: 6. The CDR3 is 17 residues long. DNA of the CDR3: TGTGCCAGCTCACCACAGGCTAAGCGGGGGTCCTACAATGAGCAGTTCTTC. Residues: CASSPQAKRGSYNEQFF.